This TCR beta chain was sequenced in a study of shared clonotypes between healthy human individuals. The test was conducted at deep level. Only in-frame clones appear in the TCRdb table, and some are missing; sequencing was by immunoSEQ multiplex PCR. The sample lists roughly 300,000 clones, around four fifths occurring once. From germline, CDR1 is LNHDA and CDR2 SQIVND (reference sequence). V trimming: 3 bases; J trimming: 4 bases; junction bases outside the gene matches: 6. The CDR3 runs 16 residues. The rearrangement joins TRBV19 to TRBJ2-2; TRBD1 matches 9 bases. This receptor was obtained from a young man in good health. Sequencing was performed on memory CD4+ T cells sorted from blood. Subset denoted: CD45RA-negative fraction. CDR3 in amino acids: CASSIRDRDSTGELFF. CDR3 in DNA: TGTGCCAGTAGTATTAGGGACAGGGACTCCACCGGGGAGCTGTTTTTT.